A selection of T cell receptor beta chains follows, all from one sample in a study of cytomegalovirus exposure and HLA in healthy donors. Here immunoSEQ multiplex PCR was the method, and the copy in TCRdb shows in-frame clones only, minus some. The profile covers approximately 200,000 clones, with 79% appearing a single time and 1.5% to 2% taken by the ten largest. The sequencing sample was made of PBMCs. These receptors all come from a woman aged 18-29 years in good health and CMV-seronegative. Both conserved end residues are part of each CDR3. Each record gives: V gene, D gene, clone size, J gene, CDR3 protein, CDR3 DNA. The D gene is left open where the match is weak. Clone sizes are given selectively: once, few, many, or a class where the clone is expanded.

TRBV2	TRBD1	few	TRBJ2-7	CASSGDSSYEQYF	TGTGCCAGCAGTGGGGACAGCTCCTACGAGCAGTACTTC
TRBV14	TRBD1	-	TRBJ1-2	CASSQVEGAYGYGYTF	TGTGCCAGCAGCCAGGTGGAGGGGGCCTATGGCTATGGCTACACCTTC
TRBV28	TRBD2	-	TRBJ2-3	CASSSPSGGSVTDTQYF	TGTGCCAGCAGTTCCCCTAGCGGAGGAAGTGTGACAGATACGCAGTATTTT
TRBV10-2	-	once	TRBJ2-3	CASSEPDRSTDTQYF	TGCGCCAGCAGTGAGCCCGACAGGAGCACAGATACGCAGTATTTT
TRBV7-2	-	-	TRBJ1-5	CASSLVLGPNQPQHF	TGTGCCAGCAGCTTAGTATTGGGGCCAAATCAGCCCCAGCATTTT
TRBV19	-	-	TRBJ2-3	CASSIGGPHTDTQYF	TGTGCCAGTAGTATCGGCGGTCCACACACAGATACGCAGTATTTT
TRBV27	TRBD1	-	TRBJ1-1	CASSQTGIVTEAFF	TGTGCCAGCAGCCAGACAGGGATTGTGACTGAAGCTTTCTTT
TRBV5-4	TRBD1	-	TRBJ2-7	CASSPDRFSYEQYF	TGTGCCAGCAGCCCGGACAGGTTCTCCTACGAGCAGTACTTC
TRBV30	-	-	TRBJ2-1	CAWTGGFSYNEQFF	TGTGCCTGGACTGGGGGGTTTTCCTACAATGAGCAGTTCTTC
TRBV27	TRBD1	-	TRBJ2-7	CASSPSQGAMYEQYF	TGTGCCAGCAGTCCCTCCCAGGGGGCAATGTACGAGCAGTACTTC
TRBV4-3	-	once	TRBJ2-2	CASSQEFREARELFF	TGCGCCAGCAGCCAAGAGTTTCGCGAAGCCAGGGAGCTGTTTTTT
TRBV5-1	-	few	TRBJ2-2	CASSLQGVGSGELFF	TGCGCCAGCAGCTTGCAGGGCGTAGGATCCGGGGAGCTGTTTTTT
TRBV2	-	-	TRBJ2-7	CASSEGGAGYEQYF	TGTGCCAGCAGTGAAGGAGGAGCGGGTTACGAGCAGTACTTC
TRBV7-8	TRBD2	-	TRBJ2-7	CASSYRLAGTYEQYF	TGTGCCAGCAGCTACAGACTAGCGGGGACCTACGAGCAGTACTTC
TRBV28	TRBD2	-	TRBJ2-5	CASSLRDYRQETQYF	TGTGCCAGCAGCTTAAGGGACTATCGCCAAGAGACCCAGTACTTC
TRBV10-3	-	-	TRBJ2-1	CAISDRRVRDEQFF	TGTGCCATCAGTGATCGGAGGGTAAGGGATGAGCAGTTCTTC
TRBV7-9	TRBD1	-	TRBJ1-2	CASSPGQERLYGYTF	TGTGCCAGCAGCCCAGGACAGGAGAGGTTGTATGGCTACACCTTC
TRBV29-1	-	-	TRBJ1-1	CSSKLGRDTEAFF	TGCAGCTCCAAGCTGGGGAGGGACACTGAAGCTTTCTTT
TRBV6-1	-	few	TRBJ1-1	CASLNTEAFF	TGTGCCAGCCTAAACACTGAAGCTTTCTTT
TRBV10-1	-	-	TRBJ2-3	CASSESSSGTDTQYF	TGCGCCAGCAGTGAGTCCTCTAGCGGCACAGATACGCAGTATTTT
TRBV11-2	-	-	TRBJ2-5	CASSGHSDSLQETQYF	TGTGCCAGCAGCGGCCATTCCGACAGCCTACAAGAGACCCAGTACTTC
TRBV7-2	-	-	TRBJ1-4	CASSLGGANEKLFF	TGTGCCAGCAGCTTAGGGGGAGCTAATGAAAAACTGTTTTTT